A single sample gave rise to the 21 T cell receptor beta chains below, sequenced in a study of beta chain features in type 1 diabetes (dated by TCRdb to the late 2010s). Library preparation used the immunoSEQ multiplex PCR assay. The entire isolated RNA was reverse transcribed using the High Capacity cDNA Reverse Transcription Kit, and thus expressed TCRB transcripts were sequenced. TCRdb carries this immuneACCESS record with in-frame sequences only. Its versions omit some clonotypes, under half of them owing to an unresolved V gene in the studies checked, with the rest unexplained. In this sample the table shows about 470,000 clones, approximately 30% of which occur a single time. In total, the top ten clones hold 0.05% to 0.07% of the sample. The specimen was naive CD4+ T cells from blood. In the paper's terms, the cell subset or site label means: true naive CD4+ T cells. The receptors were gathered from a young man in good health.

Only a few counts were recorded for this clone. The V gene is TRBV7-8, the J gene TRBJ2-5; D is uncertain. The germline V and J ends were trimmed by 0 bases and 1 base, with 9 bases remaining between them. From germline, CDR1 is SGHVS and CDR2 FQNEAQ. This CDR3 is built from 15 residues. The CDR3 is CASSLASQSQETQYF. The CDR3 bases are TGTGCCAGCAGCTTAGCGTCGCAGTCCCAAGAGACCCAGTACTTC.

The CDR3 loop reads CASSQDGLVGGGPRYIQYF. CDR3 coding DNA: TGTGCCAGCAGCCAAGATGGTTTGGTAGGGGGAGGGCCTCGATACATTCAGTACTTC. This chain joins TRBV4-2 and TRBJ2-4; tentatively, D is TRBD2 (7 bases). This CDR3 has 19 residues. Trimming took off 0 bases at V and 8 bases at J, with 26 bases between the two ends. The germline gives CDR1 LGHNA, CDR2 YNFKEQ.

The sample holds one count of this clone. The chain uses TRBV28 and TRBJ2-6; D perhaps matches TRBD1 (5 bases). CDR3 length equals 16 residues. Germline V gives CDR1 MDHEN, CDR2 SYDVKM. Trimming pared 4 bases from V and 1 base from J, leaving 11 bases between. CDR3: CASSSRGRSGANVLTF. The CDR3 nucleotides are TGTGCCAGCAGTTCTAGGGGAAGATCTGGGGCCAACGTCCTGACTTTC.

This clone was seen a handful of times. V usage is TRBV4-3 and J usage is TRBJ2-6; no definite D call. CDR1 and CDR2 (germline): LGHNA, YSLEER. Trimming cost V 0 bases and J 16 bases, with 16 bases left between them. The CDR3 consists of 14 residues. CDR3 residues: CASSQDLDPWGLTF. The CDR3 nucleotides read TGCGCCAGCAGCCAAGATTTGGACCCATGGGGTCTGACTTTC.

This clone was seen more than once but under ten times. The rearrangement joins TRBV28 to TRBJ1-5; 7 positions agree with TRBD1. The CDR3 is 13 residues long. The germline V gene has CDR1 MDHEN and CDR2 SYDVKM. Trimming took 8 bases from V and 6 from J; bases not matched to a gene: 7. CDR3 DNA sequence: TGTGCCAGCCTTACAAGGGGGCGTCAGCCCCAGCATTTT. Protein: CASLTRGRQPQHF.

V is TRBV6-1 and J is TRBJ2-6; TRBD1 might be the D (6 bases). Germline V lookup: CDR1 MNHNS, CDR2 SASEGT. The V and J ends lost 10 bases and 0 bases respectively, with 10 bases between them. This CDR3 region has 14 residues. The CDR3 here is CAIQGPSGANVLTF. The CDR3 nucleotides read TGTGCCATCCAGGGGCCCTCTGGGGCCAACGTCCTGACTTTC.

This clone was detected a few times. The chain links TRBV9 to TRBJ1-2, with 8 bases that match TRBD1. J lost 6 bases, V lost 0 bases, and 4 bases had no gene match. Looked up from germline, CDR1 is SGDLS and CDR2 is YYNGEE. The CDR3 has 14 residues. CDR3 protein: CASSVDGQGHGYTF. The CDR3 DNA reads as TGTGCCAGCAGCGTAGACGGACAGGGCCATGGCTACACCTTC.

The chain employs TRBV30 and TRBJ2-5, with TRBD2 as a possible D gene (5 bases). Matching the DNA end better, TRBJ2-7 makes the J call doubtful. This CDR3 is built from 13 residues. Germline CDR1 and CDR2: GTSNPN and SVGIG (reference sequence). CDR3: CAWSRSGFHEQYF. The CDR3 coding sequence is TGTGCCTGGAGTCGGTCGGGATTCCACGAGCAGTACTTC.

CDR3 in amino acids: CASGTDGTGRNEQYF. In nucleotides, the CDR3 is TGTGCTAGTGGTACCGACGGGACAGGGCGAAACGAGCAGTACTTC. The rearrangement uses TRBV12-5 and TRBJ2-7; 9 nucleotides match TRBD1. This CDR3 region has 15 residues. Germline V gene data show CDR1 as LGHNT and CDR2 as FRNRAP. V lost 5 bases and J lost 5; bases outside the gene matches: 10.

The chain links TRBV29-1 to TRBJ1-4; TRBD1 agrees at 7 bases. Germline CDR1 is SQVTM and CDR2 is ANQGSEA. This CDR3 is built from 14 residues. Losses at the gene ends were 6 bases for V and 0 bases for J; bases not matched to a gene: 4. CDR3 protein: CSVPDRATNEKLFF. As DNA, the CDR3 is TGCAGCGTACCCGACAGGGCAACTAATGAAAAACTGTTTTTT.

The CDR3 protein is CASALAGGKTQYF. The CDR3 nucleotides are TGTGCTAGTGCCCTAGCGGGAGGGAAGACCCAGTACTTC. The chain carries TRBV12-5 and TRBJ2-5; 12 positions agree with TRBD2. The length of the CDR3 is 13 residues. Unmatched junction bases numbered 3, after V lost 7 bases and J lost 6 bases. Germline CDR1 is LGHNT and CDR2 is FRNRAP.

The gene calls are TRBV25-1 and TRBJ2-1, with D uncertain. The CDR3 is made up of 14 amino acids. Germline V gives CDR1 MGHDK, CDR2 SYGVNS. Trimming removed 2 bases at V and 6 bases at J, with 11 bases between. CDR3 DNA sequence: TGTGCCAGCAGTGAACTTAGGTCTGGCAATGAGCAGTTCTTC. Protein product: CASSELRSGNEQFF.

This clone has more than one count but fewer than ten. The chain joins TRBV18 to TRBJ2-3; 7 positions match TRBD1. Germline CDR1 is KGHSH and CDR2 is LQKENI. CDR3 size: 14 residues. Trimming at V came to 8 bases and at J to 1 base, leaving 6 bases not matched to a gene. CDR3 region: CASLKGTGTDTQYF. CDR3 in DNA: TGTGCCAGCCTAAAAGGGACAGGCACAGATACGCAGTATTTT.

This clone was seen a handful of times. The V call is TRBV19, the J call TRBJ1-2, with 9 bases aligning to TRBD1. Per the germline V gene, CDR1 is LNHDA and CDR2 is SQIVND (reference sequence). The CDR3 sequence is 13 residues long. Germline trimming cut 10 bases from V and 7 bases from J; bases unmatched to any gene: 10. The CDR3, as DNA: TGTGCCATTCCGGGACAGGGAGGATCTGGCTACACCTTC. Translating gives CAIPGQGGSGYTF. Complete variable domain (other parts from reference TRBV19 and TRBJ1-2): DGGITQSPKYLFRKEGQNVTLSCEQNLNHDAMYWYRQDPGQGLRLIYYSQIVNDFQKGDIAEGYSVSREKKESFPLTVTSAQKNPTAFYLCAIPGQGGSGYTFGSGTRLTVV.

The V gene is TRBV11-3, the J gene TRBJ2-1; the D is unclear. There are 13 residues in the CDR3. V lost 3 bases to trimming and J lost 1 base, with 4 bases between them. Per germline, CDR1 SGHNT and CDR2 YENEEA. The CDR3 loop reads CASSLSSYNEQFF. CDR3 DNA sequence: TGTGCCAGCAGCTTGTCTTCCTACAATGAGCAGTTCTTC.

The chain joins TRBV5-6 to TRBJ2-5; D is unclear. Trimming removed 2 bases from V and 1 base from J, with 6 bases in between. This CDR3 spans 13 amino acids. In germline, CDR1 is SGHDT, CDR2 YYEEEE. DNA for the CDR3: TGTGCCAGCAGCTTAAGTCTCCAAGAGACCCAGTACTTC. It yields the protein CASSLSLQETQYF.

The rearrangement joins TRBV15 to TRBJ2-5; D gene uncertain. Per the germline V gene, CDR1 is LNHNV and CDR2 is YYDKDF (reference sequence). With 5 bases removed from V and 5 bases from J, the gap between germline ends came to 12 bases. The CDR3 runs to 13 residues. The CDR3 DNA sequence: TGTGCCACCAGCTTACAGTCCGGCGAGACCCAGTACTTC. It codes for CATSLQSGETQYF.

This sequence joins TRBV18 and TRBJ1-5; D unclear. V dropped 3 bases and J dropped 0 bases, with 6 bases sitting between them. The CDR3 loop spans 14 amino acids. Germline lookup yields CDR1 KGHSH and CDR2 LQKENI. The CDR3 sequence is CASSPTFSNQPQHF. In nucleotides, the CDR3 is TGTGCCAGCTCACCTACCTTTAGCAATCAGCCCCAGCATTTT.

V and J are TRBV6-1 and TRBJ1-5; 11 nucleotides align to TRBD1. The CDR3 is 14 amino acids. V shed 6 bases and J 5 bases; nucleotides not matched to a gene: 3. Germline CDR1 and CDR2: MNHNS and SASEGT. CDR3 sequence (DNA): TGTGCCAGCAGATGGGGACAGGGGGATCAGCCCCAGCATTTT. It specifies CASRWGQGDQPQHF.

CDR3 sequence (DNA): TGTGCCAGCAGTGAATACGGGGGGCGCGGGCAAGAGACCCAGTACTTC. Encoded protein: CASSEYGGRGQETQYF. The V and J genes are TRBV25-1 and TRBJ2-5, with D perhaps TRBD2 (7 bases). V dropped 0 bases and J dropped 2 bases, with 13 bases sitting between them. This CDR3 is built from 16 residues. Germline assignment: CDR1 MGHDK and CDR2 SYGVNS. Full variable domain (rest looked up from reference TRBV25-1 and TRBJ2-5): EADIYQTPRYLVIGTGKKITLECSQTMGHDKMYWYQQDPGMELHLIHYSYGVNSTEKGDLSSESTVSRIRTEHFPLTLESARPSHTSQYLCASSEYGGRGQETQYFGPGTRLLVL.

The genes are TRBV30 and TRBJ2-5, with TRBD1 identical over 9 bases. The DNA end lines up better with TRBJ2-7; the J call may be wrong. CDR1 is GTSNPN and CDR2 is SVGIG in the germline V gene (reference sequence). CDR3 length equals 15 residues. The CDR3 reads CAWTRIGQGRYEQYF. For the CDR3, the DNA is TGTGCCTGGACCCGAATTGGACAGGGGAGGTACGAGCAGTACTTC.